This T cell receptor beta chain is drawn from a study of T cells in Graves' hyperthyroidism and ophthalmopathy. The study's findings and limits: Appearing also in blood were most of the thyroid clonotypes expanded above 0.001. Ophthalmopathy was separated from stable hyperthyroidism by a 13 V-J model.

TCR beta CDR3 region amplification was performed from RNA transcripts. First-round RT-PCR targeting the TCR CDR3 was performed with the HTBI primer set. TCRdb re-derived calls from the multiplex PCR reads in MiXCR, one entry per CDR3 protein. This sample has 600,000 to 750,000 distinct CDR3 sequences; 15% to 20% occur once, and the top ten carry roughly 16%. V lost 4 bases to trimming and J lost 6 bases; unmatched junction nucleotides: 4. The germline V gene has CDR1 ENHRY and CDR2 SYGVKD. The CDR3 covers 15 residues. Ten or more counts support this clonotype. Antigen: not known. Stable hyperthyroidism: no ophthalmopathy progression over 18 months of follow-up.

The rearrangement links TRBV10-3 to TRBJ1-6, with TRBD1 matching over 9 bases. The sample was blood. This TCR came from a man in his forties or fifties with Graves' hyperthyroidism. The CDR3 region has the DNA TGTGCCATCAGTGCCCGACAGGGGGTTAATTCACCCCTCCACTTT. This gives the protein CAISARQGVNSPLHF.